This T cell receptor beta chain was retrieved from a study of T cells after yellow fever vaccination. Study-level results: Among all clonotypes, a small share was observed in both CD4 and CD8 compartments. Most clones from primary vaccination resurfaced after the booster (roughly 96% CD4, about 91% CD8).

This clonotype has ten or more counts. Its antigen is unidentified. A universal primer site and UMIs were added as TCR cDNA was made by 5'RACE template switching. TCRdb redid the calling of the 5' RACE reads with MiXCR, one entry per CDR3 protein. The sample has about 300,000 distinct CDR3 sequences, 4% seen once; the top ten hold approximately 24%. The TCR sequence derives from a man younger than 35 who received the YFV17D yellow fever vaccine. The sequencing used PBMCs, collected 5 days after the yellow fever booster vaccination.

The CDR3 DNA reads TGCGCCAGCAGCGAGCGGATCATGAACACTGAAGCTTTCTTT. Translating it yields CASSERIMNTEAFF. The rearrangement links TRBV5-1 to TRBJ1-1; D remains unclear. Deletions cut 4 bases from V and 0 bases from J, with 10 bases between. Looked up from germline, CDR1 is SGHRS and CDR2 is YFSETQ. The CDR3 totals 14 residues.